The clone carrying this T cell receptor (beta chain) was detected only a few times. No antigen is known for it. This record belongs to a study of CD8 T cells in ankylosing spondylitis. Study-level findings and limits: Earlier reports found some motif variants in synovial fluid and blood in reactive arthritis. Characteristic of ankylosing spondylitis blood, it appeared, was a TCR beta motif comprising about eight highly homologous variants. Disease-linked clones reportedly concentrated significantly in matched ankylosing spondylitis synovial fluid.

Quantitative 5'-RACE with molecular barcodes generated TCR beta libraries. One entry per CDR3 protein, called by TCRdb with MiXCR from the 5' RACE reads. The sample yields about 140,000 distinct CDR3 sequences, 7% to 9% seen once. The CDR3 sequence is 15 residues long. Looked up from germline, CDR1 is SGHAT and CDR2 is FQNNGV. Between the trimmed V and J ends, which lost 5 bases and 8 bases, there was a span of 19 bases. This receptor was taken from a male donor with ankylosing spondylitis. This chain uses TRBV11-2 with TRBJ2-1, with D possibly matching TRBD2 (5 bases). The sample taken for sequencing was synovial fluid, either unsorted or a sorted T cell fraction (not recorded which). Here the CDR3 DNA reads TGTGCCAGCAGCCCCGACTTCGACTATGAGTATGAGCAGTTCTTC. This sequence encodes CASSPDFDYEYEQFF.